The clone carrying this TCR beta chain has more than one count but fewer than ten. Primers for the PCR totalled 60 Vbeta and 13 Jbeta. Profiling relied on immunoSEQ multiplex PCR, and the TCRdb table lists in-frame clones only, not all of them. Altogether 97,000 or so clones are present, more than 60% being singletons, with the ten largest covering under 3%. This record belongs to a study of cytomegalovirus exposure and HLA in healthy donors. Sequencing was carried out using PBMCs. The clonotype was recovered from a man aged 45 to 65 in good health and CMV-seronegative.

The CDR3 here is CASSFEANQPQHF. For the CDR3, the DNA is TGTGCCAGCAGTTTCGAAGCCAATCAGCCCCAGCATTTT. V is TRBV6-6 and J is TRBJ1-5; no definite D call. Germline CDR1 and CDR2: MNHNY and SVGAGI (reference sequence). The CDR3 is 13 residues long. Trimming took off 4 bases at V and 3 bases at J, with 7 bases between the two ends.